Below, 25 T cell receptor beta chains from the same sample are listed, as sequenced in a study of blood T cell repertoires in COVID-19. Repertoires were generated with immunoSEQ multiplex PCR, while TCRdb's copy carries only in-frame clones and drops some. The sample lists approximately 150,000 clones, approximately 90% occurring once. The sequencing sample was made of PBMCs or T cells enriched from blood (not recorded which). Source of these receptors: a middle-aged woman who had been exposed to COVID-19.

This chain uses TRBV21-1 with TRBJ1-4. TRBV21-1 is assigned pseudogene status. This CDR3 contains 17 residues. Written as DNA, the CDR3 is TGTGCCAGCAGCAAAGTAGGGAGGGCCCCAACTAATGAAAAACTGTTTTTT. This translates into CASSKVGRAPTNEKLFF.

The rearrangement links TRBV5-6 to TRBJ2-1; 10 bases match TRBD2. Germline V gives CDR1 SGHDT, CDR2 YYEEEE. The CDR3 length is 16 residues. V lost 0 bases, J lost 12 bases, and 12 bases stayed unmatched. The CDR3 DNA follows: TGTGCCAGCAGCTTGGCGTCGGCGAGCGGGGGGGCTATGCAGTTCTTC. Amino acid sequence: CASSLASASGGAMQFF.

A note on this clone: The junction and the germline gene differ at one end; a read error may be behind it. The rearrangement links TRBV6-4 to TRBJ1-4, with D hard to call. CDR1 MRHNA and CDR2 SNTAGT come from the germline V gene. The CDR3 contains 14 residues. The CDR3 sequence: CASSASATNEKLFF. CDR3 DNA sequence: TGTGCCAGTAGTGCTTCTGCAACTAATGAAAAACTGTTTTTT.

The V and J genes are TRBV10-3 and TRBJ2-3; no clear D. The V gene's germline CDR1 is ENHRY and CDR2 SYGVKD. The V gene lost 4 bases and the J gene lost 2 bases, with 10 bases spanning the gap. This CDR3 is 14 amino acids long. CDR3 region: CAISASRATDTQYF. In DNA form, the CDR3 reads TGTGCCATCAGTGCCTCTAGAGCCACAGATACGCAGTATTTT.

The chain joins TRBV29-1 to TRBJ2-7; tentatively, D is TRBD1 (5 bases). Per germline, CDR1 SQVTM and CDR2 ANQGSEA. V was clipped by 6 bases and J by 3 bases, with 9 bases between them. This CDR3 has 11 residues. The CDR3: CSVRTNYEQYF. CDR3 bases: TGCAGCGTCAGGACAAACTACGAGCAGTACTTC.

This sequence joins TRBV28 and TRBJ1-1; a possible D gene is TRBD1 (5 bases). CDR1 is MDHEN and CDR2 is SYDVKM in the germline V gene. The CDR3 consists of 14 residues. V was cut by 5 bases and J by 1 base, with 11 bases left in between. CDR3 nucleotides: TGTGCCAGCAGTGGCAGGGTCCGGAACACTGAAGCTTTCTTT. Protein product: CASSGRVRNTEAFF.

The rearrangement uses TRBV5-6 and TRBJ2-5; D is possibly TRBD1 (5 bases). The V gene's germline CDR1 is SGHDT and CDR2 YYEEEE. V lost 4 bases and J lost 5, with 12 bases in between. This CDR3 has 13 residues. The DNA for the CDR3 is TGTGCCAGCAGCAAAACAGGAACCGAGACCCAGTACTTC. Translated, it gives CASSKTGTETQYF. The full variable domain, completed using reference TRBV5-6 and TRBJ2-5, is DAGVTQSPTHLIKTRGQQVTLRCSPKSGHDTVSWYQQALGQGPQFIFQYYEEEERQRGNFPDRFSGHQFPNYSSELNVNALLLGDSALYLCASSKTGTETQYFGPGTRLLVL.

V and J are TRBV5-4 and TRBJ1-2; the match to TRBD1 covers 7 bases. Germline V lookup: CDR1 SGHNT, CDR2 YYREEE (reference sequence). CDR3 length equals 15 residues. J gave up 7 bases and V 0 bases, and 9 bases lay outside the gene matches. DNA of the CDR3: TGTGCCAGCAGCTTGGGGGCCCCAGGGGGTCGTGGCTACACCTTC. Translated: CASSLGAPGGRGYTF.

The table lists this clone with a count of one. This chain connects TRBV4-1 to TRBJ2-7, with TRBD1 matching 9 bases. The CDR3 has 14 residues. The germline gives CDR1 MGHRA, CDR2 YSYEKL. The junction had 6 bases not matched to a gene; V was cut back by 3 bases and J by 6 bases. The CDR3 DNA is TGCGCCAGCAGCCAGGGACAGGGAGAGTCCGAGCAGTACTTC. Encoded protein: CASSQGQGESEQYF.

The V call is TRBV5-6, the J call TRBJ2-2, with 7 bases that match TRBD1. V dropped 2 bases and J dropped 4; count of bases not matched to a gene: 5. The germline V gene encodes CDR1 SGHDT and CDR2 YYEEEE. The CDR3 consists of 15 residues. Written as DNA, the CDR3 is TGTGCCAGCAGCTTAGTCGACAGGGCCACCGGGGAGCTGTTTTTT. It translates to CASSLVDRATGELFF. Drawing the rest from reference TRBV5-6 and TRBJ2-2, the complete variable domain is DAGVTQSPTHLIKTRGQQVTLRCSPKSGHDTVSWYQQALGQGPQFIFQYYEEEERQRGNFPDRFSGHQFPNYSSELNVNALLLGDSALYLCASSLVDRATGELFFGEGSRLTVL.

The chain employs TRBV6-2 or TRBV6-3 and TRBJ1-5, with 7 bases aligning to TRBD1. Germline CDR1 reads MNHEY; CDR2 reads SVGEGT. The CDR3 length is 15 residues. V shed 5 bases, J shed 0 bases, and the junction held 4 bases outside the gene matches. The CDR3 sequence is CASSPTGNSNQPQHF. DNA for the CDR3: TGTGCCAGCAGTCCGACAGGGAATAGCAATCAGCCCCAGCATTTT.

This chain uses TRBV27 with TRBJ2-7, with 9 bases matching TRBD2. The J segment lost 4 bases and the V segment lost 4 bases, leaving 5 bases of the junction unmatched. Germline V gene data show CDR1 as MNHEY and CDR2 as SMNVEV (reference sequence). This CDR3 is built from 14 residues. The CDR3 nucleotides read TGTGCCAGCAGTTCGGGACTAGCTGCGTACGAGCAGTACTTC. Amino acid sequence: CASSSGLAAYEQYF.

This clone was seen more than once but under ten times. The chain couples TRBV19 to TRBJ2-1; 9 nucleotides agree with TRBD1. Trimming removed 8 bases from V and 7 bases from J; junction bases left unmatched: 9. CDR1 and CDR2 (germline): LNHDA, SQIVND (reference sequence). This CDR3 contains 14 residues. This CDR3 reads CASGGQGDKNEQFF. Written as DNA, the CDR3 is TGTGCCAGTGGGGGACAGGGCGATAAAAATGAGCAGTTCTTC. Together with reference TRBV19 and TRBJ2-1, the CDR3 gives the full variable domain: DGGITQSPKYLFRKEGQNVTLSCEQNLNHDAMYWYRQDPGQGLRLIYYSQIVNDFQKGDIAEGYSVSREKKESFPLTVTSAQKNPTAFYLCASGGQGDKNEQFFGPGTRLTVL.

The chain carries TRBV2 and TRBJ1-2, with TRBD1 identical over 8 bases. The V gene end was trimmed by 10 bases and the J gene end by 4 bases; junction bases not matched to a gene: 8. The CDR3 loop spans 13 amino acids. Germline CDR1 and CDR2: SNHLY and FYNNEI. In DNA, the CDR3 is TGTGCCACGCGGACAGGGTTAGGCTATGGCTACACCTTC. Its protein product is CATRTGLGYGYTF.

V and J are TRBV11-3 and TRBJ1-1, with 8 bases that match TRBD1. Trimming took 5 bases from V and 4 from J; bases not matched to a gene: 6. CDR3 size: 14 residues. Germline V gives CDR1 SGHNT, CDR2 YENEEA. The CDR3: CASSPTGGATEAFF. DNA of the CDR3: TGTGCCAGCAGCCCTACAGGGGGGGCCACTGAAGCTTTCTTT.

V usage is TRBV6-4 and J usage is TRBJ1-4; D might be TRBD1 (5 bases). CDR3 length: 14 residues. In germline, CDR1 is MRHNA, CDR2 SNTAGT. Trimming removed 6 bases at V and 3 bases at J, with 11 bases between. CDR3 sequence (DNA): TGTGCCAGCAGAATGACAGCTTCTAATGAAAAACTGTTTTTT. Translation: CASRMTASNEKLFF.

The chain is built from TRBV12-3 or TRBV12-4 and TRBJ2-3; tentative D call: TRBD1 (6 bases). The CDR3 sequence is 13 residues long. Deletions cut 8 bases from V and 0 bases from J, with 9 bases between. The CDR3 loop reads CASRTASTDTQYF. The DNA for the CDR3 is TGTGCCAGCCGGACAGCTAGCACAGATACGCAGTATTTT.

The chain couples TRBV27 to TRBJ2-7, with 7 bases fitting TRBD2. Germline loops: CDR1 MNHEY, CDR2 SMNVEV (reference sequence). CDR3 length: 13 residues. Trimming took 3 bases from V and 4 from J; bases not matched to a gene: 3. CDR3 region: CASSFGGRYEQYF. The CDR3 region has the DNA TGTGCCAGCAGTTTCGGGGGGAGATACGAGCAGTACTTC.

This chain links TRBV18 with TRBJ2-5; perhaps TRBD2 as D (6 bases). In germline, CDR1 is KGHSH, CDR2 LQKENI. The CDR3 covers 15 residues. V lost 0 bases and J 2 bases, leaving 10 bases between the germline ends. CDR3 sequence: CASSPPGLAQETQYF. The CDR3 nucleotides are TGTGCCAGCTCACCACCGGGTCTAGCGCAAGAGACCCAGTACTTC.

This chain uses TRBV3-1 (or the pseudogene TRBV3-2) with TRBJ2-1; TRBD2 matches 11 bases. There are 16 residues in the CDR3. J lost 6 bases, V lost 5 bases, and 9 bases had no gene match. Germline V CDR1 and CDR2: LGHDT, YNNKEL (reference sequence). In nucleotides, the CDR3 is TGTGCCAGCAGCTCCCTACTAGCGGGAGCTCGCAATGAGCAGTTCTTC. Its translation is CASSSLLAGARNEQFF.

This chain uses TRBV9 with TRBJ2-3; TRBD2 might be the D (6 bases). Trimming took 3 bases from V and 2 from J, leaving 13 bases between them. In germline, CDR1 is SGDLS, CDR2 YYNGEE. The CDR3 covers 15 residues. This CDR3 reads CASSAEGRYTDTQYF. The CDR3 DNA reads as TGTGCCAGCAGCGCCGAAGGGAGGTACACAGATACGCAGTATTTT.

CDR3 coding DNA: TGCGCCAGCAGCCATGGGCTAGCGGAAGAGACCCAGTACTTC. Protein product: CASSHGLAEETQYF. V gene TRBV4-3 combines with J gene TRBJ2-5; 7 nucleotides line up with TRBD2. The germline V gene has CDR1 LGHNA and CDR2 YSLEER. V trimming: 3 bases; J trimming: 3 bases; junction bases outside the gene matches: 4. The CDR3 has 14 amino acids.

V usage is TRBV29-1 and J usage is TRBJ2-1; 8 bases fit TRBD2. The junction had 4 bases not matched to a gene; V was cut back by 7 bases and J by 5 bases. The CDR3 loop spans 12 amino acids. From germline, CDR1 is SQVTM and CDR2 ANQGSEA. CDR3 region: CSATGLDNEQFF. DNA for the CDR3: TGCAGCGCTACGGGACTAGACAATGAGCAGTTCTTC.

J is TRBJ2-1 and V is TRBV7-6; 11 positions match TRBD2. V was clipped by 5 bases and J by 4 bases; unmatched bases: 16. Germline V gives CDR1 SGHVS, CDR2 FNYEAQ. The length of the CDR3 is 19 residues. The CDR3: CASSPNPGASGRLYNEQFF. The CDR3 DNA reads TGTGCCAGCAGCCCTAACCCCGGTGCTAGCGGGAGGTTATACAATGAGCAGTTCTTC.

This sequence joins TRBV19 and TRBJ2-2, with 7 nucleotides matching TRBD2. Germline V gene data show CDR1 as LNHDA and CDR2 as SQIVND (reference sequence). The CDR3 is 17 amino acids. The junction had 11 bases not matched to a gene; V was cut back by 7 bases and J by 0 bases. The DNA for the CDR3 is TGTGCCAGTACCCTTAAGAGGGGAGGGGCGAACACCGGGGAGCTGTTTTTT. Protein: CASTLKRGGANTGELFF.